The 12 T cell receptor beta chains below come from one sample, sequenced in a study of Graves' ophthalmopathy and Graves' hyperthyroidism. The sequenced template was RNA, covering the TCR beta CDR3 region. First-round RT-PCR used HTBI primers; second-round multiplex PCR followed. TCRdb re-called the multiplex PCR reads with MiXCR, one entry per CDR3 protein. The sample comprises over a million distinct CDR3 sequences, 35% to 40% of which are singletons, and over 8.5% rests with the top ten. The sample consisted of peripheral blood or thyroid tissue (not recorded which). These receptors came from an adult man with Graves' hyperthyroidism.

The chain couples TRBV7-2 to TRBJ1-4; a weak D match, TRBD1 (6 bases). Per germline, CDR1 SGHTA and CDR2 FQGNSA. V was cut by 5 bases and J by 8 bases, with 18 bases left in between. The CDR3 has 15 residues. The CDR3 bases are TGTGCCAGCAGCCCTCATTATGGGGGCGGGGAAAAACTGTTTTTT. This gives the protein CASSPHYGGGEKLFF.

Ten or more counts support this clonotype. The chain is built from TRBV5-5 and TRBJ2-7; maybe TRBD1 (5 bases). CDR1 and CDR2 from the germline V gene are SGHKS and YYEKEE (reference sequence). Trimming stripped 5 bases from V and 3 bases from J, with 21 bases between. The CDR3 consists of 16 residues. The CDR3 nucleotides are TGTGCCAGCAGTTACGCCCCCCCGACAGAACGCTACGAGCAGTACTTC. Its translation is CASSYAPPTERYEQYF.

This clonotype has a handful of counts. V gene TRBV6-5 combines with J gene TRBJ2-2; D is unclear. V gave up 5 bases and J gave up 2 bases, with 9 bases separating them. CDR3 length: 14 residues. CDR1 is MNHEY, CDR2 SVGAGI, per germline. The CDR3 reads CASSVPYNTGELFF. The CDR3 DNA reads as TGTGCCAGCAGTGTACCCTACAACACCGGGGAGCTGTTTTTT.

This clonotype was observed a handful of times. The rearrangement uses TRBV12-3 or TRBV12-4 and TRBJ2-5; D gene ambiguous. V lost 5 bases to trimming and J lost 4 bases, with 14 bases between them. The CDR3 is 14 residues long. CDR3 DNA sequence: TGTGCCAGCAGTGAAAGCATTTTGGGAGAGACCCAGTACTTC. Protein: CASSESILGETQYF.

The rearrangement links TRBV6-5 to TRBJ1-5, with a possible D match to TRBD1 (5 bases). Germline CDR1 reads MNHEY; CDR2 reads SVGAGI. The CDR3 sequence is 16 residues long. The V end lost 2 bases, the J end lost 1 base, and 12 bases lay between the germline ends. CDR3 sequence: CASSYSGGWSNQPQHF. CDR3 in DNA: TGTGCCAGCAGTTACAGTGGGGGTTGGAGCAATCAGCCCCAGCATTTT.

The chain carries TRBV19 and TRBJ1-1; tentatively, D is TRBD1 (5 bases). This CDR3 is built from 16 residues. V dropped 5 bases and J dropped 0 bases, with 16 bases sitting between them. Looked up from germline, CDR1 is LNHDA and CDR2 is SQIVND (reference sequence). CDR3 loop: CASSATGTVMNTEAFF. Here the CDR3 DNA reads TGTGCCAGTAGTGCAACCGGGACGGTGATGAACACTGAAGCTTTCTTT.

This chain links TRBV6-5 with TRBJ1-3; D perhaps matches TRBD1 (5 bases). Trimming shortened V by 5 bases and J by 4 bases, and 12 bases separated the two germline ends. Germline V lookup: CDR1 MNHEY, CDR2 SVGAGI. This CDR3 comprises 14 residues. CDR3 nucleotide sequence: TGTGCCAGCAGTGAAGGACCAGGGGGAAACACCATATATTTT. This codes for CASSEGPGGNTIYF.

A note on this clonotype: At one boundary the junction diverges from the germline segment, which might be a read error. The chain has TRBV10-2 and TRBJ1-2, with D possibly matching TRBD1 (5 bases). This CDR3 region has 16 residues. CDR1 is WSHSY and CDR2 is SAAADI in the germline V gene. The CDR3 spells CASSLTWGGRNYGYTF. The CDR3 DNA follows: TGTGCCAGCAGCCTGACCTGGGGCGGACGAAACTATGGCTACACCTTC.

V is TRBV12-3 or TRBV12-4 and J is TRBJ1-5; D not resolved. The CDR3 is 16 residues long. V lost 6 bases and J lost 1, with 16 bases in between. The CDR3 DNA reads TGTGCCAGCAGCCTTAGACAAGGAAGGAGCAATCAGCCCCAGCATTTT. As protein: CASSLRQGRSNQPQHF.

The rearrangement links TRBV19 to TRBJ1-5; maybe TRBD1 (6 bases). V lost 3 bases to trimming and J lost 2 bases, with 11 bases between them. The CDR3 length is 15 residues. In germline, CDR1 is LNHDA, CDR2 SQIVND (reference sequence). The DNA for the CDR3 is TGTGCCAGTAGTATGGAGGGGGTGGGCAATCAGCCCCAGCATTTT. Amino acids: CASSMEGVGNQPQHF.

This clonotype was observed a few times. The CDR3 is CASKAGQANTGELFF. CDR3 nucleotides: TGTGCCAGCAAAGCGGGACAGGCTAACACCGGGGAGCTGTTTTTT. This sequence joins TRBV6-1 and TRBJ2-2; a weak D match, TRBD1 (8 bases). This CDR3 is built from 15 residues. The germline V gene encodes CDR1 MNHNS and CDR2 SASEGT. V lost 7 bases to trimming and J lost 2 bases, with 14 bases between them.

The rearrangement links TRBV7-3 to TRBJ1-3; no firm D call. The CDR3 spans 16 residues. V was pared by 4 bases and J by 0 bases, with 13 bases between. Germline CDR1 reads SGHTA; CDR2 reads FQGTGA. The CDR3, as DNA: TGTGCCAGCAGCTACAAGATCCCTAGCTCTGGAAACACCATATATTTT. It yields the protein CASSYKIPSSGNTIYF.